This T cell receptor (beta chain) was sequenced for a study of identical twins. Points from the study as a whole: Sequences that were out-of-frame, alpha and twin-shared displayed an excess of low generation probability. A lower insertion count was a feature of abundant cord blood beta clonotypes, with no such feature in memory repertoires. Invariant MAIT and iNKT cells could partly confound zero-insertion analyses.

A single record per CDR3 protein comes from TCRdb applying MiXCR to the 5' RACE reads. This table has around 530,000 distinct CDR3 sequences, approximately 14% appearing once. This clonotype was found a few times. No antigen is known for it. V lost 6 bases to trimming and J lost 2 bases, with 14 bases between them. The germline V gene encodes CDR1 SNHLY and CDR2 FYNNEI. The CDR3 runs 15 residues. The same data also contributed to another study, on yellow fever vaccine responses in identical twins.

The chain has TRBV2 and TRBJ2-1; D is possibly TRBD2 (5 bases). The receptor was isolated from a woman aged 18-35 years in good health. Sequenced material: CD4+ T cells sorted from blood. The CDR3 sequence is CASSRKPGTYNEQFF. DNA for the CDR3: TGTGCCAGCAGCCGAAAACCGGGGACCTACAATGAGCAGTTCTTC.